This T cell receptor (beta chain) was found in a study of blood T cell repertoires in COVID-19. Study summary: Both acute and convalescent COVID-19 samples were obtained from the United States, Italy and Spain. PBMCs, B-cell-depleted T cells, or T cells were the source of the cDNA or gDNA that made up the material.

This clone was seen a handful of times. How the authors handled the data: Using reference gene primer amplification, nucleated cell counts were estimated. The method was immunoSEQ multiplex PCR; TCRdb's version includes in-frame clones alone and lacks a portion of them. V, J and clone size derive from that table, while D and trimming were established from the DNA sequence. This table holds 400,000 to 450,000 clones, 80% to 90% found once. The sequencing input was peripheral blood. The TCR originated in a woman aged 25 to 39 with active or convalescent COVID-19.

Here the CDR3 reads CASSIDGGPRETQYF. The DNA for the CDR3 is TGTGCCAGTAGTATAGACGGTGGTCCGAGGGAGACCCAGTACTTC. This chain connects TRBV19 to TRBJ2-5; no reliable D call. Germline V gene lookup returns CDR1 LNHDA and CDR2 SQIVND (reference sequence). The length of the CDR3 is 15 residues. Deletions cut 0 bases from V and 5 bases from J, with 13 bases between.